The present T cell receptor beta chain was sequenced within a study of blood T cell repertoires in COVID-19. On the study more broadly: Collection of acute and convalescent COVID-19 samples took place in the United States, Italy and Spain.

Some clones are missing from TCRdb's copy, which holds only in-frame ones; the method was immunoSEQ multiplex PCR. The table has roughly 170,000 clones, approximately 74% seen once. The V and J ends lost 8 bases and 6 bases respectively, with 17 bases between them. The CDR3 is 12 residues long. Germline V gene lookup returns CDR1 GTSNPN and CDR2 SVGIG (reference sequence). V usage is TRBV30 and J usage is TRBJ2-7, with D hard to call. The source material was peripheral blood. The source of this sequence is a woman of 80 years or more with acute or convalescent COVID-19. CDR3 DNA: TGTGCCACCATCGGTTGGTACTCCGAGCAGTACTTC. Translated, it gives CATIGWYSEQYF.